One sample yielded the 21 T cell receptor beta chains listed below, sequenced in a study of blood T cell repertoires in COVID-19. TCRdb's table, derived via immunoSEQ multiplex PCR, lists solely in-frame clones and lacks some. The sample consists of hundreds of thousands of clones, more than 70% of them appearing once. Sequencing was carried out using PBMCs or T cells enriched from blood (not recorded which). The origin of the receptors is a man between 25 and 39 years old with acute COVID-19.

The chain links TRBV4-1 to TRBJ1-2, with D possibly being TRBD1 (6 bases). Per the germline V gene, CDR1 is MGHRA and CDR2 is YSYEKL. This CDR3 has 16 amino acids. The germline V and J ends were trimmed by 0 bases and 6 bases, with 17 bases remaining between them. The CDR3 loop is CASSQEGIGGRNGYTF. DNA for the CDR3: TGCGCCAGCAGCCAAGAGGGGATCGGGGGGCGAAATGGCTACACCTTC.

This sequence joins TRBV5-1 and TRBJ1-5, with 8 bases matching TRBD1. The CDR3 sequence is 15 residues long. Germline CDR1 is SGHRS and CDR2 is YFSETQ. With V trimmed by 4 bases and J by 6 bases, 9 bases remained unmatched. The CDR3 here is CASSPETGASQPQHF. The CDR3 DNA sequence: TGCGCCAGCAGCCCCGAGACAGGGGCCAGTCAGCCCCAGCATTTT.

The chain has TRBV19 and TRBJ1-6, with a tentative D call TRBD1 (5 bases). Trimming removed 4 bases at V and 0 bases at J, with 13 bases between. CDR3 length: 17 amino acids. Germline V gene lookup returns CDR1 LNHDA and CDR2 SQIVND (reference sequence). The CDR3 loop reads CASSRYRISSYNSPLHF. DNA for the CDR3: TGTGCCAGTAGTAGGTACAGGATAAGCTCCTATAATTCACCCCTCCACTTT.

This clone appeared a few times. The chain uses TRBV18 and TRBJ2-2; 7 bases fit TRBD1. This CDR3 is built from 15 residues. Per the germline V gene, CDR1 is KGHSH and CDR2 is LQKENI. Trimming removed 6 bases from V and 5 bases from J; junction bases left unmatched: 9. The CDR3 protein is CASSQQGLGTGELFF. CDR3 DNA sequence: TGTGCCAGCTCTCAACAGGGGCTTGGAACCGGGGAGCTGTTTTTT.

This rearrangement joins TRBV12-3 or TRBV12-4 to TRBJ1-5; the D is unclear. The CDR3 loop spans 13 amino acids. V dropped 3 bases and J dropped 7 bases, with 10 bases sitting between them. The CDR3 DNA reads TGTGCCAGCAGTTTTTCGGGTGGCCAGCCCCAGCATTTT. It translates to CASSFSGGQPQHF.

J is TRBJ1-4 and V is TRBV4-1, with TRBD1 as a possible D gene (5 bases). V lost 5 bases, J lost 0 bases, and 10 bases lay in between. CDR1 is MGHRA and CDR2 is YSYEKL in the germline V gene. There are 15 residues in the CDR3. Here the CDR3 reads CASSLTVATNEKLFF. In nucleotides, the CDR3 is TGCGCCAGCAGCTTGACAGTTGCAACTAATGAAAAACTGTTTTTT.

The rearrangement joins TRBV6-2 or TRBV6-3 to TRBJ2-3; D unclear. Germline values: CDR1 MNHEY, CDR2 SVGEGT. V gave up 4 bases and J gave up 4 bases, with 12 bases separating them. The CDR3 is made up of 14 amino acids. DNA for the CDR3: TGTGCCAGCAGTTGGGTGGGCCCGGCAGATACGCAGTATTTT. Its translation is CASSWVGPADTQYF.

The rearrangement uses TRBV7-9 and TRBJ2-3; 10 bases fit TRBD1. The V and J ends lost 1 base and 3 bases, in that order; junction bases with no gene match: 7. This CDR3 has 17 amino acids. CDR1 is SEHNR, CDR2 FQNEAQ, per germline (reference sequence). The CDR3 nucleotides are TGTGCCAGCAGCTTAGGGCTGGGGACAGGGGATACAGATACGCAGTATTTT. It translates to CASSLGLGTGDTDTQYF.

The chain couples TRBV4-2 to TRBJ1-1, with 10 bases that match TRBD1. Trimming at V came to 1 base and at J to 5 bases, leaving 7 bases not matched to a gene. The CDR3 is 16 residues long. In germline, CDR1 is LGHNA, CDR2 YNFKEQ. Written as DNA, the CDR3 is TGTGCCAGCAGCCAAGCGGGGACAGGGGTTAGAACTGAAGCTTTCTTT. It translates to CASSQAGTGVRTEAFF.

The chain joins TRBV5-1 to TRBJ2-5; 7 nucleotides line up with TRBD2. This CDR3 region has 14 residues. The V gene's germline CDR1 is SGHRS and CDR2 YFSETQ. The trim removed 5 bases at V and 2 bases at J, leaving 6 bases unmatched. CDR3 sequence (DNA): TGCGCCAGCAGGCCCGGGGGAGGGCAAGAGACCCAGTACTTC. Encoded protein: CASRPGGGQETQYF. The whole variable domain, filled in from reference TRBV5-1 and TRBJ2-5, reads KAGVTQTPRYLIKTRGQQVTLSCSPISGHRSVSWYQQTPGQGLQFLFEYFSETQRNKGNFPGRFSGRQFSNSRSEMNVSTLELGDSALYLCASRPGGGQETQYFGPGTRLLVL.

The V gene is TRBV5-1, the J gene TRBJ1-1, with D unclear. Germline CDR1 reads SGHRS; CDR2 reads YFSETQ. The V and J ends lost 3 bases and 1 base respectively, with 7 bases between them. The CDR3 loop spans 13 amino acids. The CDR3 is CASSSRENTEAFF. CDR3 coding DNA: TGCGCCAGCAGCTCCCGGGAGAACACTGAAGCTTTCTTT.

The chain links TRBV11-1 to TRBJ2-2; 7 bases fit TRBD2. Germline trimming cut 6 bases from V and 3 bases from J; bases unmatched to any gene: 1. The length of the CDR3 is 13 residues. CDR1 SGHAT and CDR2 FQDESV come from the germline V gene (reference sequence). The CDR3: CASRGGYTGELFF. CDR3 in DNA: TGTGCCAGCAGGGGAGGGTACACCGGGGAGCTGTTTTTT.

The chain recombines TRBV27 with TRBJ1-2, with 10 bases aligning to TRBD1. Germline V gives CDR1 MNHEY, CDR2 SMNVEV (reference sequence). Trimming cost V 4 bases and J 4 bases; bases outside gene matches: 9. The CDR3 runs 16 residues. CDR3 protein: CASSSFPGQGIYGYTF. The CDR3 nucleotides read TGTGCCAGCAGTTCGTTCCCGGGACAGGGGATCTATGGCTACACCTTC.

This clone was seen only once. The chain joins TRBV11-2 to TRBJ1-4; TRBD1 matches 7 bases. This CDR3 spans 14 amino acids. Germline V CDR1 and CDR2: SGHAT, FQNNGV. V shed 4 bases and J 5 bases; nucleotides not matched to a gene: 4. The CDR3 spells CASSSTGYNEKLFF. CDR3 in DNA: TGTGCCAGCAGCTCGACAGGGTACAATGAAAAACTGTTTTTT. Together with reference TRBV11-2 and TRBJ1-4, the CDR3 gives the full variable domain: EAGVAQSPRYKIIEKRQSVAFWCNPISGHATLYWYQQILGQGPKLLIQFQNNGVVDDSQLPKDRFSAERLKGVDSTLKIQPAKLEDSAVYLCASSSTGYNEKLFFGSGTQLSVL.

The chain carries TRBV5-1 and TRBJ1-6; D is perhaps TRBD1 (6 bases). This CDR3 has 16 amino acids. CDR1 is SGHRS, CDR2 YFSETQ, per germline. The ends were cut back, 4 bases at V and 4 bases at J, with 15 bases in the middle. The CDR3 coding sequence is TGCGCCAGCAGCCCAATCCCGGGACAATATAATTCACCCCTCCACTTT. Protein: CASSPIPGQYNSPLHF.

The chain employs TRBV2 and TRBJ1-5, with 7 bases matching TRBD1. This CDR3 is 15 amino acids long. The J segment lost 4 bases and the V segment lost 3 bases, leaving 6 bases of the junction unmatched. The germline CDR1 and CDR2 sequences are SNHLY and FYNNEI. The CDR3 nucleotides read TGTGCCAGCAGTGACGCAGGGGGAAAAAATCAGCCCCAGCATTTT. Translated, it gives CASSDAGGKNQPQHF.

The chain's CDR3 is CASSLSGGYQETQYF. The DNA for the CDR3 is TGTGCCAGCAGTTTAAGCGGGGGGTACCAAGAGACCCAGTACTTC. This chain links TRBV27 with TRBJ2-5; TRBD2 matches 9 bases. The CDR3 runs 15 residues. Per the germline V gene, CDR1 is MNHEY and CDR2 is SMNVEV (reference sequence). Trimming at V came to 2 bases and at J to 0 bases, leaving 1 base not matched to a gene.

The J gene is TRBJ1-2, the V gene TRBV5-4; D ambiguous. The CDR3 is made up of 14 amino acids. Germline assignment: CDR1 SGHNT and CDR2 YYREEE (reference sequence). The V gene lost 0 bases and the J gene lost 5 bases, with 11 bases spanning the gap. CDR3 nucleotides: TGTGCCAGCAGCTTGGCCCGGGATTTGTATGGCTACACCTTC. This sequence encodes CASSLARDLYGYTF.

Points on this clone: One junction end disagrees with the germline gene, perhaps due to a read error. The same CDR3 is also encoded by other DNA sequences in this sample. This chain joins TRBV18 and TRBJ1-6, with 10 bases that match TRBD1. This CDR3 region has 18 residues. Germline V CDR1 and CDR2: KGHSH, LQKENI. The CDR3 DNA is TGTGCCAGCTCACTACTAGGCCGGGACAGGGGTTCTAATTCACCCCTCCATTTT. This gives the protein CASSLLGRDRGSNSPLHF. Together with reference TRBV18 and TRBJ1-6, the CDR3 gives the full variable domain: NAGVMQNPRHLVRRRGQEARLRCSPMKGHSHVYWYRQLPEEGLKFMVYLQKENIIDESGMPKERFSAEFPKEGPSILRIQQVVRGDSAAYFCASSLLGRDRGSNSPLHFGNGTRLTVT.

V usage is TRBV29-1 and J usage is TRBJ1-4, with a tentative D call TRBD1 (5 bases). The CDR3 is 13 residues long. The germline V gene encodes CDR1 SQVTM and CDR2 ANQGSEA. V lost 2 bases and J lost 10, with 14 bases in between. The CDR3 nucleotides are TGCAGCGTTGAAATTGGAGGGGAAAGAAAACTGTTTTTT. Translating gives CSVEIGGERKLFF.

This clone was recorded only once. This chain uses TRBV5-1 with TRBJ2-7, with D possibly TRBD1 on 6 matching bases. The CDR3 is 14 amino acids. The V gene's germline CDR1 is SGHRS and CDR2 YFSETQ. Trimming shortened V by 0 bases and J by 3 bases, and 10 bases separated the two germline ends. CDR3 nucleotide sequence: TGCGCCAGCAGCTTGGACGGACAGTACTACGAGCAGTACTTC. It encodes CASSLDGQYYEQYF.